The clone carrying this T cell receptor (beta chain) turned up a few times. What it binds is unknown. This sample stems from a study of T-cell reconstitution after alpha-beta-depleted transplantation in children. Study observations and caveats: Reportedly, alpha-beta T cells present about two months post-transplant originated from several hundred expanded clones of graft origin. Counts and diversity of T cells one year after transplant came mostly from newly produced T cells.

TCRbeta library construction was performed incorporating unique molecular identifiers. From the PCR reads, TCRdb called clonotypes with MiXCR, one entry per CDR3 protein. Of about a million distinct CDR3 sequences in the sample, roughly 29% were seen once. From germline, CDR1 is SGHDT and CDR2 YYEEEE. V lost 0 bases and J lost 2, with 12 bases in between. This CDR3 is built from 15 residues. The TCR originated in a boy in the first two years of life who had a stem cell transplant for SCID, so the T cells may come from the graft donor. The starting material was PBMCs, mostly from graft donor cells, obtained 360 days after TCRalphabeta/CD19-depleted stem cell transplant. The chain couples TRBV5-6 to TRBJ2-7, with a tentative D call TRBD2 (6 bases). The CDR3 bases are TGTGCCAGCAGCTTGGTGGGGACTCAGACCTACGAGCAGTACTTC. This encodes CASSLVGTQTYEQYF.